These 7 T cell receptor beta chains share one sample of origin, sequenced in a study of blood T cell repertoires in COVID-19. Produced via immunoSEQ multiplex PCR; TCRdb's table is partial and in-frame only. Of just over 650,000 clones in the sample, 70% to 90% are singletons; the top ten hold approximately 0.3%. Sequenced material: peripheral blood. These receptors were collected from a young woman with acute or convalescent COVID-19.

The chain combines TRBV5-1 with TRBJ1-1, with D possibly being TRBD1 (6 bases). CDR1 is SGHRS, CDR2 YFSETQ, per germline. V was pared by 0 bases and J by 2 bases, with 14 bases between. The CDR3 consists of 16 residues. In DNA, the CDR3 is TGCGCCAGCAGCTTGGGGGTGCAGGGGCGTAACACTGAAGCTTTCTTT. This sequence encodes CASSLGVQGRNTEAFF.

The rearrangement links TRBV27 to TRBJ1-6; 7 bases fit TRBD1. The V and J ends lost 9 bases and 9 bases, in that order; junction bases with no gene match: 11. Germline lookup yields CDR1 MNHEY and CDR2 SMNVEV (reference sequence). The CDR3 is made up of 14 amino acids. Here the CDR3 DNA reads TGTGCCAGTCGACAGGGATGGGTTTCTTCACCCCTCCACTTT. The encoded protein is CASRQGWVSSPLHF.

The CDR3 spells CAWIRGNTIYF. The DNA of the CDR3 is TGTGCCTGGATCAGGGGAAACACCATATATTTT. The rearrangement links TRBV30 to TRBJ1-3, with D unresolved. This CDR3 spans 11 amino acids. CDR1 is GTSNPN, CDR2 SVGIG, per germline (reference sequence). The V end lost 4 bases, the J end lost 4 bases, and 5 bases lay between the germline ends.

The V and J genes are TRBV3-1 (or the pseudogene TRBV3-2) and TRBJ1-5; D gene uncertain. Germline V lookup: CDR1 LGHDT, CDR2 YNNKEL (reference sequence). This CDR3 is built from 15 residues. Trimming removed 2 bases at V and 1 base at J, with 9 bases between. CDR3 in amino acids: CASSQSLRSNQPQHF. CDR3 bases: TGTGCCAGCAGCCAATCACTGAGGAGCAATCAGCCCCAGCATTTT.

The J gene is TRBJ1-1, the V gene TRBV3-1 (or the pseudogene TRBV3-2); D is undetermined. Germline CDR1 LGHDT, CDR2 YNNKEL (reference sequence). The CDR3 length is 15 residues. Deletions cut 1 base from V and 1 base from J, with 10 bases between. The CDR3 sequence is CASSQVSPRNTEAFF. The CDR3 DNA reads TGTGCCAGCAGCCAAGTGTCCCCCAGGAACACTGAAGCTTTCTTT.

In its sample, this clone was seen once. V usage is TRBV6-6 and J usage is TRBJ1-3; D perhaps matches TRBD1 (6 bases). This CDR3 has 16 residues. The germline gives CDR1 MNHNY, CDR2 SVGAGI (reference sequence). The V and J ends lost 0 bases and 0 bases respectively, with 9 bases between them. This CDR3 reads CASSYSGQASGNTIYF. CDR3 in DNA: TGTGCCAGCAGTTACTCGGGACAAGCCTCTGGAAACACCATATATTTT.

V is TRBV7-2 and J is TRBJ1-5, with 9 bases lining up with TRBD1. The germline V gene has CDR1 SGHTA and CDR2 FQGNSA. The CDR3 runs to 15 residues. The V gene end was trimmed by 5 bases and the J gene end by 4 bases; junction bases not matched to a gene: 6. The CDR3 region has the DNA TGTGCCAGCAGCAAGGACAGGGGAAAGAATCAGCCCCAGCATTTT. Translating it yields CASSKDRGKNQPQHF.